This TCR beta chain was sequenced in a study of post-analysis software for immune sequencing data. At the level of the study: The cohort encompassed relapsing-remitting, secondary progressive and progressive-relapsing multiple sclerosis disease courses.

For this clonotype: Its antigen is unidentified.

The CDR3 spans 11 residues. Germline values: CDR1 SQVTM, CDR2 ANQGSEA. V shed 6 bases and J shed 7 bases, with 10 bases lying between them. Unique-molecular-identifier-tagged TCR beta cDNA libraries were used. MiXCR, run by TCRdb on the PCR reads, gives a single entry per CDR3 protein. The sample lists hundreds of thousands of distinct CDR3 sequences; about 44% were seen once. Study-wide points: Batch-mates among the samples co-clustered strongly by F measure. Four or five TRBV segments, TRBV5-6, TRBV5-1 and TRBV20-1 among them, were found more frequent in patients than controls. When compared against controls, multiple sclerosis patients showed significantly lower normalized Chao1 diversity.

This chain joins TRBV29-1 and TRBJ2-1; D gene unclear. The receptor was isolated from a girl aged 10 to 17 with multiple sclerosis. The sequenced sample consisted of blood. CDR3 region: CSVEDGNEQFF. The CDR3 nucleotides are TGCAGCGTCGAGGACGGGAATGAGCAGTTCTTC.